The T cell receptor (beta chain) under discussion was sequenced for a study of T cells after yellow fever vaccination. Background on the study: Low-cell-number fractions underwent preparation using SMART-Seq v4 Ultra Low Input. The study's findings and limits: After the booster, roughly 96% of CD4 and roughly nine tenths of CD8 primary-response clones were re-detected. Overlap between CD4 and CD8 compartments was detected for a small share of clonotypes.

Germline CDR1 SGHDN, CDR2 FVKESK. This CDR3 has 12 residues. The V end was cut by 1 base, the J end by 10 bases, with 8 bases between. Details on this clonotype: Its antigen remains unidentified.

They built TCR cDNA with 5'RACE template switching, a step that put in a universal primer site and UMIs. TCRdb processed the 5' RACE reads anew with MiXCR; each CDR3 protein has one entry. The data show 400,000 or so distinct CDR3 sequences, roughly 12% seen once. Sequenced material: PBMCs, taken on the day of the first yellow fever vaccination. This receptor was identified in a man aged 18 to 29 who received the YFV17D yellow fever vaccine. The chain combines TRBV14 with TRBJ2-1; no clear D. The CDR3 region is CASSQVYGEQFF. CDR3 nucleotide sequence: TGTGCCAGCAGCCAAGTCTACGGAGAGCAGTTCTTC.